The 5 T cell receptor beta chains reported below all come from one sample, sequenced in a study of a mutant IDH1 vaccine in newly diagnosed glioma. Time point noted: week 35, safety follow-up. What each vaccine dose contained was 300 ug of mutant IDH1 20-mer peptide, accompanied by topical imiquimod. Sequencing used immunoSEQ multiplex PCR; TCRdb keeps in-frame clones, though not all of them. Of 55,000 to 65,000 clones listed, roughly 84% are singletons. Antigens of these TCRs are unknown. The material sequenced was PBMCs, taken from a glioma patient whose treatment included an IDH1 peptide vaccine. These receptors all stem from a man aged 30-40 years with glioma.

In DNA form, the CDR3 reads TGTGCCAGCAGTGGACAGGGGGCGAACACCGGGGAGCTGTTTTTT. It encodes CASSGQGANTGELFF. The rearrangement uses TRBV2 and TRBJ2-2, with 9 positions matching TRBD1. Germline V CDR1 and CDR2: SNHLY, FYNNEI. The CDR3 extends over 15 amino acids. J lost 0 bases, V lost 4 bases, and 0 bases had no gene match.

The chain carries TRBV5-1 and TRBJ2-5; D may be TRBD1 (6 bases). The V end lost 0 bases, the J end lost 3 bases, and 9 bases lay between the germline ends. Germline V gene lookup returns CDR1 SGHRS and CDR2 YFSETQ. The CDR3 is made up of 14 amino acids. CDR3 sequence (DNA): TGCGCCAGCAGCTTGGGGACAGACGAAGAGACCCAGTACTTC. Protein sequence: CASSLGTDEETQYF.

The chain recombines TRBV19 with TRBJ1-2; the D gene is possibly TRBD1 (6 bases). Germline CDR1 LNHDA, CDR2 SQIVND (reference sequence). V dropped 6 bases and J dropped 3 bases, with 17 bases sitting between them. The CDR3 is made up of 15 amino acids. The CDR3 DNA is TGTGCCAGTAGGGTAACAGGGTATGGGGACTATGGCTACACCTTC. Translated: CASRVTGYGDYGYTF.

This chain joins TRBV2 and TRBJ1-1, with D maybe TRBD1 (5 bases). The CDR3 has 15 residues. CDR1 and CDR2 (germline): SNHLY, FYNNEI. Trimming removed 4 bases at V and 0 bases at J, with 12 bases between. Written as DNA, the CDR3 is TGTGCCAGCAGTGTGGGACCGCACATGAACACTGAAGCTTTCTTT. Encoded protein: CASSVGPHMNTEAFF.

The V and J genes are TRBV4-1 and TRBJ2-5; 13 bases line up with TRBD2. The CDR3 has 17 amino acids. Germline values: CDR1 MGHRA, CDR2 YSYEKL. V was clipped by 1 base and J by 2 bases; unmatched bases: 4. CDR3 amino acids: CASSQGTSGGQQETQYF. CDR3 nucleotides: TGCGCCAGCAGCCAAGGGACTAGCGGGGGACAACAAGAGACCCAGTACTTC.